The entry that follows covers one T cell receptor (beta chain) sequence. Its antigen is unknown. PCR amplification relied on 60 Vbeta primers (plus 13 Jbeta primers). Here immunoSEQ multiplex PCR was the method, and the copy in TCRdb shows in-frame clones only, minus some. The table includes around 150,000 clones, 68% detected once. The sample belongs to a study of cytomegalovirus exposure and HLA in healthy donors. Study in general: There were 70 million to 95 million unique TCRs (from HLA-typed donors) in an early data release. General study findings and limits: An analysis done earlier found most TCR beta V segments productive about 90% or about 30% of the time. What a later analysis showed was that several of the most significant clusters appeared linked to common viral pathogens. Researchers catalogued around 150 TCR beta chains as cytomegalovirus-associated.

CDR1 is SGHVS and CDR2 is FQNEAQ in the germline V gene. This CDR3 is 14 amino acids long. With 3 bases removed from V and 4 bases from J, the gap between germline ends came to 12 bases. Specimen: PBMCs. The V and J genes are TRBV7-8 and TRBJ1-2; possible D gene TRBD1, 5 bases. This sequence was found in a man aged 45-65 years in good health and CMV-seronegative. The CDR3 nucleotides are TGTGCCAGCAGCTTGGCGGGGGGAGGCTATGGCTACACCTTC. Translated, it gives CASSLAGGGYGYTF.